The 18 T cell receptor beta chains below come from one sample, sequenced in a study of T cell clonotyping in hematopoietic cell transplantation. Sequencing used immunoSEQ multiplex PCR; TCRdb keeps in-frame clones, though not all of them. Of around 1,800 clones listed, 75% to 85% are singletons. Specimen: peripheral blood mononuclear cells. These receptors came from a man aged 25-40 years in good health. Some clones in this sample may be carry-over from other donors' samples.

V is TRBV4-1 and J is TRBJ2-7; D could derive from TRBD1 or TRBD2 (5 bases each). V was shortened by 4 bases and J by 3 bases, with 16 bases between the two germline ends. The length of the CDR3 is 15 residues. Germline-derived CDR1 and CDR2 are MGHRA and YSYEKL. The CDR3: CASSPGPDTYYEQYF. Written as DNA, the CDR3 is TGCGCCAGCAGCCCGGGACCGGACACGTACTACGAGCAGTACTTC.

The CDR3 coding sequence is TGTGCCTGGAGTGTGTTAGGGAACTATGGCTACACCTTC. This codes for CAWSVLGNYGYTF. V usage is TRBV30 and J usage is TRBJ1-2; D call uncertain. This CDR3 has 13 residues. V lost 0 bases and J lost 2, with 7 bases in between. The germline V gene encodes CDR1 GTSNPN and CDR2 SVGIG (reference sequence). The whole variable domain, filled in from reference TRBV30 and TRBJ1-2, reads SQTIHQWPATLVQPVGSPLSLECTVEGTSNPNLYWYRQAAGRGLQLLFYSVGIGQISSEVPQNLSASRPQDRQFILSSKKLLLSDSGFYLCAWSVLGNYGYTFGSGTRLTVV.

This clone was found once. CDR3 loop: CASSYEGRLGLEQYF. The DNA of the CDR3 is TGTGCCAGCAGCTACGAGGGGAGGCTCGGCCTCGAGCAGTACTTC. The chain couples TRBV7-2 to TRBJ2-7, with D perhaps TRBD2 (6 bases). With 4 bases removed from V and 6 bases from J, the gap between germline ends came to 19 bases. Germline V gene data show CDR1 as SGHTA and CDR2 as FQGNSA. The CDR3 has 15 residues.

The rearrangement joins TRBV28 to TRBJ2-7; D possibly matches TRBD1 or TRBD2 (6 bases each). V lost 2 bases, J lost 3 bases, and 26 bases lay in between. Germline loops: CDR1 MDHEN, CDR2 SYDVKM. The CDR3 is 19 residues long. The CDR3 loop reads CASSLDLGGAKGAGYEQYF. The CDR3 DNA sequence: TGTGCCAGCAGTTTAGATTTGGGGGGCGCAAAGGGAGCGGGCTACGAGCAGTACTTC.

The CDR3 DNA follows: TGCAGCGTTGAAGATCTGGAGGAGAAGGATCAAGAGACCCAGTACTTC. This codes for CSVEDLEEKDQETQYF. The rearrangement links TRBV29-1 to TRBJ2-5, with D possibly being TRBD2 (5 bases). The CDR3 has 16 residues. Trimming stripped 0 bases from V and 2 bases from J, with 16 bases between. Germline V gives CDR1 SQVTM, CDR2 ANQGSEA.

The chain combines TRBV5-6 with TRBJ2-7, with D uncertain. The V and J ends lost 1 base and 3 bases respectively, with 5 bases between them. The germline CDR1 and CDR2 sequences are SGHDT and YYEEEE. The CDR3 sequence is 12 residues long. CDR3 bases: TGTGCCAGCAGCTTGTCGAACTACGAGCAGTACTTC. Amino acid sequence: CASSLSNYEQYF.

This chain uses TRBV7-2 with TRBJ2-7, with D tentatively TRBD1 (6 bases). The CDR3 contains 15 residues. From germline, CDR1 is SGHTA and CDR2 FQGNSA. Deletions cut 3 bases from V and 4 bases from J, with 16 bases between. The CDR3 loop reads CASSFWPGQSYEQYF. CDR3 in DNA: TGTGCCAGCAGCTTCTGGCCAGGACAGAGTTACGAGCAGTACTTC. Looking up the rest from reference TRBV7-2 and TRBJ2-7 gives the full variable domain: GAGVSQSPSNKVTEKGKDVELRCDPISGHTALYWYRQSLGQGLEFLIYFQGNSAPDKSGLPSDRFSAERTGGSVSTLTIQRTQQEDSAVYLCASSFWPGQSYEQYFGPGTRLTVT.

The genes are TRBV9 and TRBJ1-3; D gene unclear. CDR3 length: 14 amino acids. Per the germline V gene, CDR1 is SGDLS and CDR2 is YYNGEE. V gave up 3 bases and J gave up 2 bases, with 9 bases separating them. This CDR3 reads CASSEENPGNTIYF. CDR3 sequence (DNA): TGTGCCAGCAGCGAGGAGAACCCTGGAAACACCATATATTTT.

This clone occurred a few times. CDR3 protein: CASSLEQRPSSEQYF. The CDR3, as DNA: TGTGCCAGCAGCTTAGAACAGCGACCATCCAGCGAGCAGTACTTC. J is TRBJ2-7 and V is TRBV11-2; D remains ambiguous. Looked up from germline, CDR1 is SGHAT and CDR2 is FQNNGV. V lost 0 bases, J lost 6 bases, and 15 bases lay in between. The CDR3 runs to 15 residues.

A remark on this clone: Germline is not matched at one junction end, which may reflect a read error. The V call is TRBV30, the J call TRBJ1-5, with D possibly TRBD1 on 5 matching bases. Germline V gene data show CDR1 as GTSNPN and CDR2 as SVGIG (reference sequence). The CDR3 runs to 13 residues. CDR3 protein: CAWSGQRNQPQHF. The CDR3 DNA reads as TGCGCCTGGAGTGGACAACGCAATCAGCCCCAGCATTTT.

The V gene is TRBV30, the J gene TRBJ2-7, with TRBD2 as a possible D gene (6 bases). The V gene's germline CDR1 is GTSNPN and CDR2 SVGIG (reference sequence). V was cut by 1 base and J by 3 bases, with 13 bases left in between. The CDR3 extends over 14 amino acids. Written as DNA, the CDR3 is TGTGCCTGGAGTGCGGGGGACGGATACTACGAGCAGTACTTC. Translation gives CAWSAGDGYYEQYF.

The chain employs TRBV5-6 and TRBJ1-5, with D perhaps TRBD1 (5 bases). Germline V gene sequence: CDR1 SGHDT, CDR2 YYEEEE. V was trimmed by 0 bases and J by 6 bases, leaving 22 bases between them. The CDR3 contains 18 residues. The CDR3 loop is CASSLEGGAGAYSQPQHF. CDR3 nucleotides: TGTGCCAGCAGCTTGGAGGGTGGGGCCGGAGCATACAGTCAGCCCCAGCATTTT.

This chain connects TRBV4-1 to TRBJ1-4, with 7 positions matching TRBD1. The CDR3 length is 15 residues. The V gene end was trimmed by 0 bases and the J gene end by 7 bases; junction bases not matched to a gene: 5. From germline, CDR1 is MGHRA and CDR2 YSYEKL. The CDR3 spells CASSQEGRGGEKLFF. The CDR3 nucleotides are TGCGCCAGCAGCCAAGAGGGCAGGGGGGGTGAAAAACTGTTTTTT.

V gene TRBV5-8 combines with J gene TRBJ1-2; possibly TRBD1 for D (5 bases). Germline V lookup: CDR1 SGHTS, CDR2 YDEGEE. Trimming took off 0 bases at V and 8 bases at J, with 14 bases between the two ends. The CDR3 length is 14 residues. In DNA, the CDR3 is TGTGCCAGCAGCTTGGGGGGCCTGAGGGTCGGCTACACCTTC. Translation: CASSLGGLRVGYTF.

The CDR3 region has the DNA TGTGCCAGCAGCGCAGACAGGGAGAGCACTGAAGCTTTCTTT. This encodes CASSADRESTEAFF. V gene TRBV5-4 combines with J gene TRBJ1-1; TRBD1 matches at 7 bases. This CDR3 spans 14 amino acids. Germline V lookup: CDR1 SGHNT, CDR2 YYREEE (reference sequence). J gave up 4 bases and V 4 bases, and 7 bases lay outside the gene matches.

The gene calls are TRBV6-5 and TRBJ1-2, with D possibly being TRBD1 (6 bases). Germline V CDR1 and CDR2: MNHEY, SVGAGI. Trimming took 2 bases from V and 10 from J, leaving 11 bases between them. CDR3 length: 12 residues. This CDR3 is CASSYAGAVYTF. The CDR3 region has the DNA TGTGCCAGCAGTTACGCAGGGGCGGTCTACACCTTC.

This chain links TRBV7-6 with TRBJ1-4, with TRBD1 matching over 9 bases. The CDR3 spans 17 residues. Trimming cost V 6 bases and J 0 bases; bases outside gene matches: 8. Looked up from germline, CDR1 is SGHVS and CDR2 is FNYEAQ. CDR3 bases: TGTGCCAGCAGGCGGACAGGGGCCCTTGCAACTAATGAAAAACTGTTTTTT. This translates into CASRRTGALATNEKLFF.

This clone was observed a few times. The rearrangement joins TRBV30 to TRBJ2-2; a weak D match, TRBD2 (6 bases). This CDR3 has 16 residues. Germline lookup yields CDR1 GTSNPN and CDR2 SVGIG (reference sequence). Between the trimmed V and J ends, which lost 0 bases and 0 bases, there was a span of 11 bases. The CDR3 here is CAWSVGGSANTGELFF. As DNA, the CDR3 is TGTGCCTGGAGTGTGGGAGGATCCGCGAACACCGGGGAGCTGTTTTTT.